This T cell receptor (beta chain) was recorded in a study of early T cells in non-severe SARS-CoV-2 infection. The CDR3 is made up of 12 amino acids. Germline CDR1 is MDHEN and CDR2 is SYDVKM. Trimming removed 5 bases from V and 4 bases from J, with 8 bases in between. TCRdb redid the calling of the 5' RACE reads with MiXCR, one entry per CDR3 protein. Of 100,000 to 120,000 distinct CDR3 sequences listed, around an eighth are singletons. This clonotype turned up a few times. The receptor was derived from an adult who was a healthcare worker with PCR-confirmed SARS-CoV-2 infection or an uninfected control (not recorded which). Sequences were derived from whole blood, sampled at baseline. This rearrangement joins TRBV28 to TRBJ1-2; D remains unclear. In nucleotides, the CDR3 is TGTGCCAGCAGTCGGGAGGGCTATGGCTACACCTTC. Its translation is CASSREGYGYTF.